Included here is one T cell receptor beta chain sequence, with context. V trimming: 3 bases; J trimming: 8 bases; junction bases outside the gene matches: 3. Germline V lookup: CDR1 LNHDA, CDR2 SQIVND (reference sequence). The CDR3 spans 13 residues. Per the authors' pipeline: Estimates of nucleated cell counts were drawn from the amplification of reference gene primers. Only in-frame clones appear in the TCRdb table, and some are missing; sequencing was by immunoSEQ multiplex PCR. V, J and clone size are taken as reported in that table, and D and trimming were inferred from the DNA itself. The sample contains about 180,000 clones, approximately 85% of which appear only once. The data originate from a study of blood T cell repertoires in COVID-19. Across the study: Researchers got acute and convalescent COVID-19 samples from the United States, Italy and Spain. T cells, B-cell-depleted T cells, or PBMCs supplied cDNA or gDNA.

This TCR came from a man aged 60 to 69 with acute or convalescent COVID-19. Sequencing was carried out using peripheral blood. This rearrangement joins TRBV19 to TRBJ1-4; TRBD1 agrees at 7 bases. The CDR3 loop reads CASSMTGTEKLFF. The CDR3, as DNA: TGTGCCAGTAGTATGACAGGGACGGAAAAACTGTTTTTT.